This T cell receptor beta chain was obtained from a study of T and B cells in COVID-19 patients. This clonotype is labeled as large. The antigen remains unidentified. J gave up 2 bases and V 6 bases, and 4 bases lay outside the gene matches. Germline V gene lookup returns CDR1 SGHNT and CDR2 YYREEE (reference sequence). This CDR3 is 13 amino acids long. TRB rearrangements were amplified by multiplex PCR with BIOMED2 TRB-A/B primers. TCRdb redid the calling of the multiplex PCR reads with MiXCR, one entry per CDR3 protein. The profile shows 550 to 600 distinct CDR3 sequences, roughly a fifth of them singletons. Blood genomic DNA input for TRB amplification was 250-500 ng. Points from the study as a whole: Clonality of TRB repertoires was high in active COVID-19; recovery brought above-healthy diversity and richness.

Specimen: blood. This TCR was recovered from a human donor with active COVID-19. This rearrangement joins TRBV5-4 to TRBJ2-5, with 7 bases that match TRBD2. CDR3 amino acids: CASTRGGQETQYF. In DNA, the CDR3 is TGTGCCAGCACCCGCGGGGGACAAGAGACCCAGTACTTC.